This T cell receptor (beta chain) came from a study of radiation and T cells in renal cell carcinoma. Study-level findings and limits: Top tumor clonotypes rose in blood 2 weeks post-radiation, then contracted.

Measured with immunoSEQ multiplex PCR; TCRdb has only the in-frame clones, and not every one. The data contain fewer than 200,000 clones, approximately 90% of them singletons. About this clone: Antigen specificity is unknown.

V dropped 4 bases and J dropped 4 bases, with 11 bases sitting between them. CDR3 length equals 13 residues. Germline-derived CDR1 and CDR2 are SGHRS and YFSETQ. As for time point: blood 4 weeks post-SBRT, at nephrectomy. Treatment described: 15 Gy SBRT to primary tumor, nephrectomy 4 weeks later. The TCR originated in a woman aged 50 to 60 with renal cell carcinoma. Sequenced here: blood, sampled from a patient whose treatment included radiotherapy and nephrectomy. The V call is TRBV5-1, the J call TRBJ1-2; tentative D call: TRBD1 (6 bases). CDR3 DNA: TGCGCCAGCAGCCTAACGGACAGCTATGGCTACACCTTC. Residues: CASSLTDSYGYTF.